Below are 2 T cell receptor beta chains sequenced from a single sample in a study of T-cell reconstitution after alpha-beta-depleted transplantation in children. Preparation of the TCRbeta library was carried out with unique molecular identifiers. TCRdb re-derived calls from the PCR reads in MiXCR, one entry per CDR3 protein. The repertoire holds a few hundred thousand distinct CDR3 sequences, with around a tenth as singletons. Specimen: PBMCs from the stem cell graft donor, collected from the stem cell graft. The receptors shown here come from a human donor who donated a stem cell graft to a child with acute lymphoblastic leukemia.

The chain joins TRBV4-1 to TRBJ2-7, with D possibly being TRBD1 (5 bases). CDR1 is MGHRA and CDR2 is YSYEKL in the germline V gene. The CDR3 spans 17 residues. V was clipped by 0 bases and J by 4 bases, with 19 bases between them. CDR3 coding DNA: TGCGCCAGCAGCCAAGATTGGGTCAGGACACGTCCTTACGAGCAGTACTTC. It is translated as CASSQDWVRTRPYEQYF.

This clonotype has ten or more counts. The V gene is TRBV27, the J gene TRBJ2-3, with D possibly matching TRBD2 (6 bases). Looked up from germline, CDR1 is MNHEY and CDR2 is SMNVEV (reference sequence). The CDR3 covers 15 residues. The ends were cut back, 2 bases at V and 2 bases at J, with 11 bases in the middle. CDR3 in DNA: TGTGCCAGCAGTTTACTGGGAGGCCACACAGATACGCAGTATTTT. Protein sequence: CASSLLGGHTDTQYF.